This entry describes one T cell receptor (beta chain). The sample originates from a study of blood T cell repertoires in COVID-19. Study overall: The study drew acute and convalescent COVID-19 samples from the United States, Italy and Spain.

In the authors' workflow: Reference gene primer amplification gave nucleated cell count estimates. Profiled with immunoSEQ multiplex PCR; TCRdb holds only in-frame clones, not every one. Clone size and V and J calls were adopted from that table, with D and trimming inferred from the DNA. The sample lists 150,000 or so clones; 88% were seen once. Trimming took 2 bases from V and 4 from J, leaving 14 bases between them. The CDR3 spans 16 residues. Germline lookup yields CDR1 KGHSH and CDR2 LQKENI. The rearrangement links TRBV18 to TRBJ1-4, with unresolved D. The clonotype originates from a man aged 55 to 70 with acute or convalescent COVID-19. The specimen sequenced was peripheral blood. This CDR3 is CASSPDSGRINEKLFF. CDR3 bases: TGTGCCAGCTCACCAGACTCGGGGAGAATTAATGAAAAACTGTTTTTT. The full variable domain, completed using reference TRBV18 and TRBJ1-4, is NAGVMQNPRHLVRRRGQEARLRCSPMKGHSHVYWYRQLPEEGLKFMVYLQKENIIDESGMPKERFSAEFPKEGPSILRIQQVVRGDSAAYFCASSPDSGRINEKLFFGSGTQLSVL.